This TCR beta chain was obtained from a study of cytomegalovirus exposure and HLA in healthy donors. At the level of the study: An early data release held around 80 million unique TCRs from HLA-typed donors. Study-wide points: Cytomegalovirus status, reportedly, was diagnosed with high specificity and sensitivity by the classifier. TCR beta V- and J-gene trimming, according to a later analysis, was linked to a missense DCLRE1C variant. Some TCR beta chains (164 of them) were listed as cytomegalovirus-associated.

The PCR used 60 Vbeta and 13 Jbeta primers. Sequencing was performed with immunoSEQ multiplex PCR; in TCRdb, only in-frame clones are kept and a portion is missing. The sample consists of about 150,000 clones, 65% to 80% of them appearing once. The ends were cut back, 3 bases at V and 15 bases at J, with 10 bases in the middle. The CDR3 sequence is 11 residues long. Per the germline V gene, CDR1 is SGDLS and CDR2 is YYNGEE. This clone was observed a handful of times. Its antigen is currently unknown. The TCR sequence derives from a man in his forties or fifties in good health and CMV-seropositive. The rearrangement links TRBV9 to TRBJ1-6, with a tentative D call TRBD1 (5 bases). The sequenced sample was PBMCs. This chain's CDR3 is CASSGAGGLHF. The CDR3 region has the DNA TGTGCCAGCAGCGGGGCGGGGGGCCTCCACTTT. Looking up the rest from reference TRBV9 and TRBJ1-6 gives the full variable domain: DSGVTQTPKHLITATGQRVTLRCSPRSGDLSVYWYQQSLDQGLQFLIQYYNGEERAKGNILERFSAQQFPDLHSELNLSSLELGDSALYFCASSGAGGLHFGNGTRLTVT.